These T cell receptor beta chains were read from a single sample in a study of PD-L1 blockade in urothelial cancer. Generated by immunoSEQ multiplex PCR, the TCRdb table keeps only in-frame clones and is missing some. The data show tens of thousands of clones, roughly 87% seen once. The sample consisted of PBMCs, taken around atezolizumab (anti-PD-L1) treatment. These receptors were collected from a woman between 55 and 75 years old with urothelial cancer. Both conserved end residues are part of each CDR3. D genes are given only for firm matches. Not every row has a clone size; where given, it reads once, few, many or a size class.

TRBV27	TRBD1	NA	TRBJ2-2	TGTGCCAGCAGTCCTAAGTTCGGGGACAGGGAGTCACAAGGCGGGGAGCTGTTTTTT	CASSPKFGDRESQGGELFF
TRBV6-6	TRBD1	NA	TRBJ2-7	TGTGCCAGCAGTTACGACAACAGGGGAAACGAGCAGTACTTC	CASSYDNRGNEQYF
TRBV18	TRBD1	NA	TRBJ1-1	TGTGCCAGCTCACCACTCTCGCAGGGGGCCACTGAAGCTTTCTTT	CASSPLSQGATEAFF
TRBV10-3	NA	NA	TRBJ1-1	TGTGCCATCAGTGAGTTCAGGGAGAACACTGAAGCTTTCTTT	CAISEFRENTEAFF
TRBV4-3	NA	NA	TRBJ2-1	TGCGCCAGCAGCCAAGCTCGACTAGGAACGGAGCAGTTCTTC	CASSQARLGTEQFF
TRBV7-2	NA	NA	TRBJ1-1	TGTGCCAGCCCTGGGGCGTCTGAAGCTTTCTTT	CASPGASEAFF
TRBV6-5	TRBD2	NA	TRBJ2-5	TGTGCCAGCAGTTGGGCCGGACTAGGGGAGACCCAGTACTTC	CASSWAGLGETQYF
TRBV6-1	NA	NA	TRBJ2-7	TGTGCCAGCAGTGAGGGAGTACATACGTCCTACGAGCAGTACTTC	CASSEGVHTSYEQYF
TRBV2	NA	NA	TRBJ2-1	TGTGCCAGCAGTGGAGGGCCCTACAATGAGCAGTTCTTC	CASSGGPYNEQFF
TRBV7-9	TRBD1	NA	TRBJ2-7	TGTGCCAGCAGCTTCCGGGACAGGGGCTACGAGCAGTACTTC	CASSFRDRGYEQYF
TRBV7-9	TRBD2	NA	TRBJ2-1	TGTGCCAGCAGCTTTAGGGGCGGGAGAAACCTTCTCTCCTACAATGAGCAGTTCTTC	CASSFRGGRNLLSYNEQFF
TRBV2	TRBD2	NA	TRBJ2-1	TGTGCCAGCAGTGAAGGAGCGGGGGGCTGGGACAATGAGCAGTTCTTC	CASSEGAGGWDNEQFF
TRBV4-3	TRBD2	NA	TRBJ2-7	TGCGCCAGCAGCCAACGACTAGCGGGGGCCTCCCAGAGCTCCTACGAGCAGTACTTC	CASSQRLAGASQSSYEQYF
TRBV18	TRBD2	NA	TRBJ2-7	TGTGCCAGCTCACCTTTAGCGGGGGAGTCCTACGAGCAGTACTTC	CASSPLAGESYEQYF
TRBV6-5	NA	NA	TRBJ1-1	TGTGCCAGCAGTAAACAGGGAGCGAACACTGAAGCTTTCTTT	CASSKQGANTEAFF
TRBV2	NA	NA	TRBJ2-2	TGTGCCAGCAGTCGACTGGGGGCGCACACCGGGGAGCTGTTTTTT	CASSRLGAHTGELFF
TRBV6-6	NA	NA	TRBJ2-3	TGTGCCAGCAGTTCTCCCCCCACAGATACGCAGTATTTT	CASSSPPTDTQYF
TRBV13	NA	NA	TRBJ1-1	TGTGCCAGCAGCTTACAGGTCGGGGTAGGGAACACTGAAGCTTTCTTT	CASSLQVGVGNTEAFF
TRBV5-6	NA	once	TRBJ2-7	TGTGCCAGCAGCTTCGAGGGACTTGGCCTCTACGAGCAGTACTTC	CASSFEGLGLYEQYF
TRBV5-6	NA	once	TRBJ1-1	TGTGCCAGCAGTCGTTGGGGGGGAGGAAACACTGAAGCTTTCTTT	CASSRWGGGNTEAFF
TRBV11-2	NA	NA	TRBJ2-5	TGTGCCAGCAGCAACGGGGTTGGGGAGACCCAGTACTTC	CASSNGVGETQYF
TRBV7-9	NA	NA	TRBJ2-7	TGTGCCAGCATTGGGGGGAACTCCTACGAGCAGTACTTC	CASIGGNSYEQYF
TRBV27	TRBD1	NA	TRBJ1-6	TGTGCCAGCAGTTTATCTCAGGGGGCGTTCTATAATTCACCCCTCCACTTT	CASSLSQGAFYNSPLHF
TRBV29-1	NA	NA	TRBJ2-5	TGCAGCGTTGTTATCCGGGAGCGGTCCGAGACCCAGTACTTC	CSVVIRERSETQYF
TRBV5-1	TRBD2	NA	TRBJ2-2	TGCGCCAGCAGCCCCTTTAGCGGGAGGGCTGACACCGGGGAGCTGTTTTTT	CASSPFSGRADTGELFF
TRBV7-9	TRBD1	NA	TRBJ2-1	TGTGCCAGCAGCGGATGGGACAGGGGGGGCGATGAGCAGTTCTTC	CASSGWDRGGDEQFF
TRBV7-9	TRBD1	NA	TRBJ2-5	TGTGCCAGCAGCCTGGGGACAGGGGTCCTCCAAGAGACCCAGTACTTC	CASSLGTGVLQETQYF
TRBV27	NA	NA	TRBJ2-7	TGTGCCAGCAGTGTACGTAGCGGCACCTACGAGCAGTACTTC	CASSVRSGTYEQYF
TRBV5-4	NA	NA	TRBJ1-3	TGTGCCAGCAGCTTGGACAGGGCGATTTCTGGAAACACCATATATTTT	CASSLDRAISGNTIYF
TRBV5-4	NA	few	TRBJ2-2	TGTGCCAGCAGCACGGGACAACCCACCGGGGAGCTGTTTTTT	CASSTGQPTGELFF
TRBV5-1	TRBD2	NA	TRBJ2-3	TGCGCCAGCAGCACTGGGACTAGCGGGGGGGCCGCAGATACGCAGTATTTT	CASSTGTSGGAADTQYF
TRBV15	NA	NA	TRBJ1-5	TGTGCCACCAGCAGAGATAAGGGGAACCAGCCCCAGCATTTT	CATSRDKGNQPQHF
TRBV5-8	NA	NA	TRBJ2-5	TGTGCCAGCCTACTCCCGCGGGGAAGGCAAGAGACCCAGTACTTC	CASLLPRGRQETQYF
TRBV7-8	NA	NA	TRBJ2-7	TGTGCCAGCAGCTTACTGGGGGGAAGGAACGAGCAGTACTTC	CASSLLGGRNEQYF
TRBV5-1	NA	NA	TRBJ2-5	TGCGCCAGCAGTGAGGACACCAGAATAAAGACCCAGTACTTC	CASSEDTRIKTQYF
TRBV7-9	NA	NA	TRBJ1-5	TGTGCCAGCAGCCCTCGGGATGGCAATCAGCCCCAGCATTTT	CASSPRDGNQPQHF
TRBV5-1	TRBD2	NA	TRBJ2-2	TGCGCCAGCAGCTTGGATGAGCGGGGGGGCACCGGGGAGCTGTTTTTT	CASSLDERGGTGELFF
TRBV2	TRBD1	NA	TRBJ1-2	TGTGCCAGCAGTATAGGGGGCAGGTATGGCTACACCTTC	CASSIGGRYGYTF
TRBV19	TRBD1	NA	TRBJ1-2	TGTGCCAGTAGTATTGACGCTCGGACAGGGGACGGTGGCTACACCTTC	CASSIDARTGDGGYTF
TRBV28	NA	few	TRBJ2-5	TGTGCCAGCAGTCCCACTAGTGTTAGAAAGACCCAGTACTTC	CASSPTSVRKTQYF
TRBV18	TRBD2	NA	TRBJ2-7	TGTGCCAGCTCTGGCGGGAGGGACTACGAGCAGTACTTC	CASSGGRDYEQYF
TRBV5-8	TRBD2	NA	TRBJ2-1	TGTGCCAGCAGCACTGGGAGCGGGGGGGCTTCCAATGAGCAGTTCTTC	CASSTGSGGASNEQFF
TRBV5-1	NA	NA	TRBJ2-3	TGCGCCAGCAGCTTGGTTGGCAGCACAGATACGCAGTATTTT	CASSLVGSTDTQYF
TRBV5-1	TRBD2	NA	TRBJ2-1	TGCGCCAGCAGCCCGGGGGGTGCGGGAGCACGTAATGAGCAGTTCTTC	CASSPGGAGARNEQFF
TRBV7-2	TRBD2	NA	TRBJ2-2	TGTGCCAGCAGCTTAGAGCGGGGGCTCACCGGGGAGCTGTTTTTT	CASSLERGLTGELFF